This TCR beta chain was documented in a study of Ad26.COV2.S vaccination and SARS-CoV-2 variants. Study-wide background: The donor belonged to the COV1001 Ad26.COV2.S trial arm. Ad26.COV2.S given intramuscularly, once or twice 56 days apart.

General study results and limits: Recipients of either vaccine or placebo displayed similar breadth of non-spike TCRs.

Clones were read by immunoSEQ multiplex PCR, and TCRdb kept only the in-frame ones, dropping some. The table shows 350,000 to 450,000 clones, with under 90% occurring only once. Treatment reported: around 19 received Ad26.COV2.S at low or high dose, single or two shots; 5 received placebo; per-sample allocation not given. Day 63 after the first injection of vaccine or placebo was the sampling time. V was clipped by 1 base and J by 4 bases; unmatched bases: 4. Germline V gene sequence: CDR1 LGHDT, CDR2 YNNKEL (reference sequence). CDR3 length: 16 residues. Note on this clone: The antigen remains undetermined.

Sequencing was performed on peripheral blood, taken in a trial of Ad26.COV2.S vaccine versus placebo. The clonotype comes from a person between 18 and 59 years old who received the Ad26.COV2.S COVID-19 vaccine or a placebo. This sequence joins TRBV3-1 (or the pseudogene TRBV3-2) and TRBJ2-7; 13 nucleotides line up with TRBD2. The CDR3 DNA sequence: TGTGCCAGCAGCCAAGGCCGACTAGCGGGAGGTTACGAGCAGTACTTC. This codes for CASSQGRLAGGYEQYF.